The next 22 T cell receptor beta chains were all read from a single sample in a study of immune evolution from preneoplasia to lung adenocarcinoma. Sequencing used immunoSEQ multiplex PCR; TCRdb keeps in-frame clones, though not all of them. The repertoire includes 6,000 to 10,000 clones, 65% to 90% of them detected once, and about 2.9% sits in the top ten. The sample comprised FFPE minimally invasive lung adenocarcinoma tissue. These receptor sequences come from a person aged 70 to 85 with lung adenocarcinoma.

This chain joins TRBV18 and TRBJ1-6; D is possibly TRBD1 (5 bases). The CDR3 loop spans 17 amino acids. V was cut by 4 bases and J by 9 bases, with 22 bases left in between. CDR1 and CDR2 from the germline V gene are KGHSH and LQKENI. The CDR3 DNA reads TGTGCCAGCTCACAAACCGGGACTCCGACCCCATTTTCACCCCTCCACTTT. This encodes CASSQTGTPTPFSPLHF.

The chain uses TRBV7-9 and TRBJ2-7; weak D call: TRBD2 (5 bases). The CDR3 runs 16 residues. Trimming cost V 1 base and J 4 bases, with 17 bases left between them. In germline, CDR1 is SEHNR, CDR2 FQNEAQ (reference sequence). The CDR3 sequence is CASSLGSRGRRYEQYF. CDR3 in DNA: TGTGCCAGCAGCTTAGGTTCTCGGGGTCGTCGGTACGAGCAGTACTTC. The whole variable domain, filled in from reference TRBV7-9 and TRBJ2-7, reads DTGVSQNPRHKITKRGQNVTFRCDPISEHNRLYWYRQTLGQGPEFLTYFQNEAQLEKSRLLSDRFSAERPKGSFSTLEIQRTEQGDSAMYLCASSLGSRGRRYEQYFGPGTRLTVT.

This chain links TRBV30 with TRBJ2-7; D uncertain. The V gene's germline CDR1 is GTSNPN and CDR2 SVGIG (reference sequence). CDR3 length: 12 amino acids. Trimming removed 2 bases from V and 4 bases from J, with 9 bases in between. The CDR3, as DNA: TGTGCCTGGAGTCACAGCCTATACGAGCAGTACTTC. Translation: CAWSHSLYEQYF.

The chain uses TRBV13 and TRBJ2-2; no firm D call. The CDR3 runs to 12 residues. Germline assignment: CDR1 PRHDT and CDR2 FYEKMQ (reference sequence). Between the trimmed V and J ends, which lost 5 bases and 7 bases, there was a span of 8 bases. This CDR3 is CASSLGRGELFF. CDR3 DNA: TGTGCCAGCAGCCTTGGACGCGGGGAGCTGTTTTTT.

The chain carries TRBV7-8 and TRBJ1-1; no clear D. Per germline, CDR1 SGHVS and CDR2 FQNEAQ. V was clipped by 2 bases and J by 0 bases, with 10 bases between them. This CDR3 comprises 15 residues. CDR3 region: CASSLPMGMNTEAFF. In DNA, the CDR3 is TGTGCCAGCAGCTTACCAATGGGGATGAACACTGAAGCTTTCTTT. The whole variable domain, filled in from reference TRBV7-8 and TRBJ1-1, reads GAGVSQSPRYKVAKRGQDVALRCDPISGHVSLFWYQQALGQGPEFLTYFQNEAQLDKSGLPSDRFFAERPEGSVSTLKIQRTQQEDSAVYLCASSLPMGMNTEAFFGQGTRLTVV.

This clone was seen just once. The CDR3: CASSETPETQYF. As DNA, the CDR3 is TGTGCCAGCAGCGAAACGCCAGAGACCCAGTACTTC. The chain recombines TRBV7-6 with TRBJ2-5; no definite D call. Germline-derived CDR1 and CDR2 are SGHVS and FNYEAQ. Trimming took 5 bases from V and 4 from J, leaving 8 bases between them. The CDR3 has 12 residues.

The rearrangement links TRBV5-1 to TRBJ1-6; D is ambiguous. Germline CDR1 SGHRS, CDR2 YFSETQ. The CDR3 is 14 amino acids. The ends were cut back, 0 bases at V and 8 bases at J, with 9 bases in the middle. In nucleotides, the CDR3 is TGCGCCAGCAGCTTGGAAGCCGGTGATTCACCCCTCCACTTT. Amino acid sequence: CASSLEAGDSPLHF.

This chain links TRBV11-3 with TRBJ2-1; no firm D call. V lost 6 bases, J lost 5 bases, and 11 bases lay in between. Per germline, CDR1 SGHNT and CDR2 YENEEA. This CDR3 region has 13 residues. The CDR3 here is CASRGSENNEQFF. The CDR3 DNA reads as TGTGCCAGCAGGGGTTCAGAAAACAATGAGCAGTTCTTC. The whole variable domain, remainder taken from reference TRBV11-3 and TRBJ2-1, is EAGVVQSPRYKIIEKKQPVAFWCNPISGHNTLYWYLQNLGQGPELLIRYENEEAVDDSQLPKDRFSAERLKGVDSTLKIQPAELGDSAVYLCASRGSENNEQFFGPGTRLTVL.

The chain links TRBV19 to TRBJ1-2; D is uncertain. This CDR3 has 12 residues. CDR1 LNHDA and CDR2 SQIVND come from the germline V gene (reference sequence). Trimming cost V 10 bases and J 0 bases, with 9 bases left between them. The CDR3 coding sequence is TGTGCCACCGAGGGCCCTAACTATGGCTACACCTTC. It codes for CATEGPNYGYTF. Together with reference TRBV19 and TRBJ1-2, the CDR3 gives the full variable domain: DGGITQSPKYLFRKEGQNVTLSCEQNLNHDAMYWYRQDPGQGLRLIYYSQIVNDFQKGDIAEGYSVSREKKESFPLTVTSAQKNPTAFYLCATEGPNYGYTFGSGTRLTVV.

This clone appeared a few times. The CDR3 region is CASSLGGPRGGYTF. The CDR3 nucleotides read TGTGCCAGCAGCTTGGGGGGCCCACGGGGTGGCTACACCTTC. The rearrangement links TRBV5-4 to TRBJ1-2; the D gene is possibly TRBD1 (5 bases). This CDR3 region has 14 residues. Trimming stripped 0 bases from V and 7 bases from J, with 13 bases between. Germline CDR1 and CDR2: SGHNT and YYREEE (reference sequence). Full variable domain (missing parts from reference TRBV5-4 and TRBJ1-2): ETGVTQSPTHLIKTRGQQVTLRCSSQSGHNTVSWYQQALGQGPQFIFQYYREEENGRGNFPPRFSGLQFPNYSSELNVNALELDDSALYLCASSLGGPRGGYTFGSGTRLTVV.

The chain uses TRBV2 and TRBJ1-2; the D gene is possibly TRBD1 (5 bases). Trimming took off 6 bases at V and 3 bases at J, with 11 bases between the two ends. Per the germline V gene, CDR1 is SNHLY and CDR2 is FYNNEI. This CDR3 has 13 amino acids. The CDR3 region has the DNA TGTGCCAGCAGAGGAGGGGAGTACTATGGCTACACCTTC. Its translation is CASRGGEYYGYTF.

V gene TRBV30 combines with J gene TRBJ2-1; 9 nucleotides line up with TRBD1. The CDR3 runs to 16 residues. Germline lookup yields CDR1 GTSNPN and CDR2 SVGIG (reference sequence). With V trimmed by 2 bases and J by 6 bases, 11 bases remained unmatched. CDR3 sequence (DNA): TGTGCCTGGAGTTTCACAGGGGGCGCGTTGGTCAATGAGCAGTTCTTC. Translation: CAWSFTGGALVNEQFF.

The J gene is TRBJ1-5, the V gene TRBV5-8, with TRBD1 matching over 8 bases. The CDR3 totals 15 residues. V gave up 4 bases and J gave up 3 bases; unmatched junction bases: 6. Germline-derived CDR1 and CDR2 are SGHTS and YDEGEE. The CDR3 DNA is TGTGCCAGCAGCCCCACGACAGGGGCCAATCAGCCCCAGCATTTT. Its translation: CASSPTTGANQPQHF.

The chain has TRBV5-1 and TRBJ1-1, with TRBD1 identical over 7 bases. The CDR3 covers 15 residues. V dropped 4 bases and J dropped 0; count of bases not matched to a gene: 6. The germline CDR1 and CDR2 sequences are SGHRS and YFSETQ. CDR3 region: CASSTTGNMNTEAFF. Here the CDR3 DNA reads TGCGCCAGCAGCACGACAGGGAACATGAACACTGAAGCTTTCTTT.

The chain links TRBV4-1 to TRBJ2-1; D is possibly TRBD1 or TRBD2 (7 bases each). The CDR3 is 15 amino acids. Germline-derived CDR1 and CDR2 are MGHRA and YSYEKL. Between the trimmed V and J ends, which lost 0 bases and 7 bases, there was a span of 13 bases. The CDR3 DNA follows: TGCGCCAGCAGCCAAGATCGCCAGGGGGGGAATGAGCAGTTCTTC. Protein product: CASSQDRQGGNEQFF.

The J gene is TRBJ1-1, the V gene TRBV6-5; the match to TRBD1 covers 8 bases. The CDR3 has 13 amino acids. V gave up 6 bases and J gave up 5 bases; unmatched junction bases: 5. The germline CDR1 and CDR2 sequences are MNHEY and SVGAGI. This CDR3 reads CASSGQGRTEAFF. Written as DNA, the CDR3 is TGTGCCAGCAGCGGACAGGGCCGAACTGAAGCTTTCTTT.

The chain joins TRBV5-4 to TRBJ1-2; 7 nucleotides line up with TRBD1. Germline V gene lookup returns CDR1 SGHNT and CDR2 YYREEE (reference sequence). The CDR3 totals 13 residues. Losses at the gene ends were 0 bases for V and 11 bases for J; bases not matched to a gene: 7. The CDR3 sequence is CASSLGDREGYTF. The CDR3 DNA reads TGTGCCAGCAGCTTGGGTGACAGGGAAGGTTACACCTTC.

This rearrangement joins TRBV20-1 to TRBJ1-2; TRBD1 might be the D (5 bases). The length of the CDR3 is 11 residues. Germline V gene lookup returns CDR1 DFQATT and CDR2 SNEGSKA (reference sequence). V was clipped by 5 bases and J by 5 bases, with 9 bases between them. The chain's CDR3 is CSAGTGYGYTF. In DNA form, the CDR3 reads TGCAGTGCTGGGACTGGGTATGGCTACACCTTC.

This clone was counted a single time. The CDR3 here is CASSLLWTGFSGANVLTF. The CDR3 coding sequence is TGTGCCAGCAGCTTACTTTGGACAGGGTTCTCTGGGGCCAACGTCCTGACTTTC. The chain has TRBV11-1 and TRBJ2-6, with 8 bases matching TRBD1. The CDR3 extends over 18 amino acids. The trim removed 2 bases at V and 0 bases at J, leaving 6 bases unmatched. Germline lookup yields CDR1 SGHAT and CDR2 FQDESV (reference sequence).

J is TRBJ2-5 and V is TRBV27, with a weak D call TRBD2 (6 bases). The CDR3 consists of 12 residues. Germline-derived CDR1 and CDR2 are MNHEY and SMNVEV (reference sequence). Trimming left V 6 bases short and J 5 bases short, with 10 bases between. The CDR3 reads CASSRAGETQYF. The CDR3 nucleotides are TGTGCCAGCAGCCGGGCGGGGGAGACCCAGTACTTC.

V usage is TRBV10-2 and J usage is TRBJ2-5; TRBD2 matches at 9 bases. V was pared by 3 bases and J by 5 bases, with 7 bases of the junction left unmatched. The CDR3 runs to 15 residues. Germline-derived CDR1 and CDR2 are WSHSY and SAAADI. As DNA, the CDR3 is TGCGCCAGCAGTGAAGGCGGGGGGGCAATTGAGACCCAGTACTTC. It translates to CASSEGGGAIETQYF.

The V and J genes are TRBV2 and TRBJ2-7; D might be TRBD1 (6 bases). Germline V gives CDR1 SNHLY, CDR2 FYNNEI. Trimming stripped 6 bases from V and 4 bases from J, with 13 bases between. CDR3 size: 13 residues. The CDR3 DNA reads as TGTGCCAGCAGCGTCCAGACAGGTTACGAGCAGTACTTC. Amino acids: CASSVQTGYEQYF.